The clone carrying this T cell receptor (beta chain) was picked up a small number of times. The antigen remains undetermined. These data originate in a study of T-cell reconstitution after alpha-beta-depleted transplantation in children. Findings and caveats of the study: T-cell counts and diversity at one year post-transplant came mainly from newly produced T cells.

Preparation of the TCRbeta library was carried out with unique molecular identifiers. One entry per CDR3 protein results from TCRdb running MiXCR on the PCR reads. Altogether about 580,000 distinct CDR3 sequences are present, under 30% being singletons, with the ten largest covering 14%. The sequenced sample was PBMCs, mostly from graft donor cells, obtained 360 days after TCRalphabeta/CD19-depleted stem cell transplant. This sequence originates from a boy less than two years old who had a stem cell transplant for acute myeloid leukemia, so the T cells may come from the graft donor.

The CDR3 reads CASSQDRGGPQHF. In DNA form, the CDR3 reads TGCGCCAGCAGCCAAGATCGGGGAGGGCCCCAGCATTTT. V usage is TRBV4-3 and J usage is TRBJ1-5; the D is unclear. V was clipped by 0 bases and J by 9 bases, with 9 bases between them. Germline V gives CDR1 LGHNA, CDR2 YSLEER. The CDR3 has 13 residues.